The next 4 T cell receptor beta chains were all read from a single sample in a study of T cell clonotyping in hematopoietic cell transplantation. Assay: immunoSEQ multiplex PCR; the TCRdb copy retains only in-frame clones and omits some. The sample holds about 69,000 clones; 94% are singletons and the top ten take roughly 1.5%. The sample taken for sequencing was peripheral blood mononuclear cells. The receptors come from a man aged 50-59 years in good health. Some clones in this sample may be carry-over from other donors' samples.

V is TRBV5-1 and J is TRBJ2-5; 10 bases match TRBD1. V dropped 5 bases and J dropped 5; count of bases not matched to a gene: 12. Germline V gene sequence: CDR1 SGHRS, CDR2 YFSETQ. CDR3 length: 16 residues. CDR3 sequence (DNA): TGCGCCAGCAGACCCCTACCGGGACAGGGGCTGGAGACCCAGTACTTC. It specifies CASRPLPGQGLETQYF.

The V gene is TRBV4-1, the J gene TRBJ2-1; a weak D match, TRBD2 (6 bases). CDR3 length: 17 residues. Germline CDR1 MGHRA, CDR2 YSYEKL. The V and J ends lost 0 bases and 4 bases respectively, with 16 bases between them. The chain's CDR3 is CASSQEDGPGRYNEQFF. The CDR3 DNA sequence: TGCGCCAGCAGCCAAGAGGACGGCCCAGGGAGGTACAATGAGCAGTTCTTC.

This clone was counted a single time. The gene calls are TRBV7-6 and TRBJ1-3; D is possibly TRBD1 (5 bases). The V end was cut by 2 bases, the J end by 4 bases, with 15 bases between. The CDR3 runs to 16 residues. Germline values: CDR1 SGHVS, CDR2 FNYEAQ. CDR3 residues: CASSLFTGRTGNTIYF. CDR3 DNA: TGTGCCAGCAGCTTATTTACGGGGCGGACGGGAAACACCATATATTTT.

The chain recombines TRBV14 with TRBJ2-7, with D perhaps assigned TRBD1 or TRBD2 (5 bases each). This CDR3 is 15 amino acids long. The germline V and J ends were trimmed by 3 bases and 5 bases, with 17 bases remaining between them. Germline V gives CDR1 SGHDN, CDR2 FVKESK. This CDR3 is CASSHPLAGSNEQYF. The DNA of the CDR3 is TGTGCCAGCAGCCATCCGCTTGCAGGGAGCAACGAGCAGTACTTC.